This T cell receptor beta chain comes out of a study of blood T cell repertoires in COVID-19. Turning to the study itself: T cells, B-cell-depleted T cells, or PBMCs provided the cDNA or gDNA that served as material.

Residents of approximately 25 US areas, aged about 18 to 89 years, made up the participants. Cohorts were based on clinical histories the participants reported. Recovery among Cohort 3 donors was established by two negative PCRs, clearance, or symptom resolution. Only in-frame clones appear in the TCRdb table, and some are missing; sequencing was by immunoSEQ multiplex PCR. Among about 210,000 clones listed, around 90% were seen once. Germline V CDR1 and CDR2: LNHDA, SQIVND (reference sequence). The CDR3 covers 15 residues. The germline V and J ends were trimmed by 7 bases and 0 bases, with 13 bases remaining between them.

The rearrangement uses TRBV19 and TRBJ1-3; D remains ambiguous. The clonotype originates from a woman aged 18-29 years who had recovered from COVID-19. Sequencing was done on a sample of PBMCs or T cells enriched from blood (not recorded which). CDR3 region: CASKAGISSGNTIYF. In DNA, the CDR3 is TGTGCCAGTAAGGCAGGTATCAGCTCTGGAAACACCATATATTTT.